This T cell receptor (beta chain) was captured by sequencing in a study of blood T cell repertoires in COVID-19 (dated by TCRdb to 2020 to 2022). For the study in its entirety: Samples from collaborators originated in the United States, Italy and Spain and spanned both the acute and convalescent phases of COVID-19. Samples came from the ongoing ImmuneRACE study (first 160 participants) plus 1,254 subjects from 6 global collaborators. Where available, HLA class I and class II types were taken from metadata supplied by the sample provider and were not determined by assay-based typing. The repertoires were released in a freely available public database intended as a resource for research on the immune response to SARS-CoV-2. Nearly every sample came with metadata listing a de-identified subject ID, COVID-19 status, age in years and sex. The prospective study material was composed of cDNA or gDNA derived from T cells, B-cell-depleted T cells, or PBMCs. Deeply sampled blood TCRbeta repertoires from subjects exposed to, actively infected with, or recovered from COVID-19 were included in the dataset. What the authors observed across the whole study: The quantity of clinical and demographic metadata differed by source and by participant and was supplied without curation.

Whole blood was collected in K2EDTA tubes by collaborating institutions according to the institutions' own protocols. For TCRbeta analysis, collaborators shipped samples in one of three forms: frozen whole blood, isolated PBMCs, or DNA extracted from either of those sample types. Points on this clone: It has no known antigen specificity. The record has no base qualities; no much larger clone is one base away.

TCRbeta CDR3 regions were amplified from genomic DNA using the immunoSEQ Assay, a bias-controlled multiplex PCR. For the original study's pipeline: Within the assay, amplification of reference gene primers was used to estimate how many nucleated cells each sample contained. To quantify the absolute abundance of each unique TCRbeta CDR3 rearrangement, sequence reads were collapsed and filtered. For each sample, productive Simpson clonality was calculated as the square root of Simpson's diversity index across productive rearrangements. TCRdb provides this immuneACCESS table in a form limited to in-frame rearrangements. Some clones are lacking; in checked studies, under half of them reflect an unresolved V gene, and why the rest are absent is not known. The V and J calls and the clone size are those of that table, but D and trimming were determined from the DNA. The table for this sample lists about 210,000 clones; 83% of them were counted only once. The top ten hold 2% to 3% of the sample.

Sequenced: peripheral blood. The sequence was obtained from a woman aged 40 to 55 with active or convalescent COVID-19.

The CDR3 is CASSWGVGTGNEKLFF. The nucleotide sequence is given as TGTGCCAGCAGCTGGGGCGTGGGGACAGGGAATGAAAAACTGTTTTTT. This receptor chain uses TRBV5-5 and TRBJ1-4; 9 central nucleotides agree with TRBD1. Measured from the cysteine to the phenylalanine, the CDR3 is 16 residues long. Only the CDR3 DNA stays, 48 bases, in frame from base 1. Trimming leaves V shorter by 3 bases and J shorter by 5 bases, with the junction holding 8 bases beyond the gene matches. CDR1 SGHKS and CDR2 YYEKEE were looked up in the germline V gene (reference sequence).